The entry below describes one T cell receptor beta chain. Its antigen is unidentified. This specimen belongs to a study of graft-versus-host responses after intestinal transplantation. About the research overall: Each recipient received anti-thymocyte globulin induction, then tacrolimus and steroids for roughly 3 years. The study's findings and limits: Early after transplant, HvG declines were associated with peak levels of circulating GvH clones. Graft-donor T cell macrochimerism in patients accompanied high graft-versus-host to host-versus-graft clonal ratios in allografts. GvH clones detected in recipient marrow included some appearing first in ileum or blood.

V lost 1 base and J lost 6; bases outside the gene matches: 5. Germline V CDR1 and CDR2: PRHDT, FYEKMQ (reference sequence). The CDR3 consists of 16 residues. Libraries were prepared by immunoSEQ multiplex PCR; TCRdb keeps only in-frame clonotypes and omits some of them. The table includes 100,000 to 120,000 clones, approximately 92% detected once. The chain combines TRBV13 with TRBJ2-1, with 11 bases aligning to TRBD2. Sequences were derived from unstimulated CD8+ T cells sorted from spleen or lymph node cells, sampled before intestinal transplant. The clonotype comes from a human donor who received an intestinal transplant. The CDR3 sequence: CASSLAPSGRTNEQFF. CDR3 coding DNA: TGTGCCAGCAGCTTAGCCCCTAGCGGGAGGACCAATGAGCAGTTCTTC.